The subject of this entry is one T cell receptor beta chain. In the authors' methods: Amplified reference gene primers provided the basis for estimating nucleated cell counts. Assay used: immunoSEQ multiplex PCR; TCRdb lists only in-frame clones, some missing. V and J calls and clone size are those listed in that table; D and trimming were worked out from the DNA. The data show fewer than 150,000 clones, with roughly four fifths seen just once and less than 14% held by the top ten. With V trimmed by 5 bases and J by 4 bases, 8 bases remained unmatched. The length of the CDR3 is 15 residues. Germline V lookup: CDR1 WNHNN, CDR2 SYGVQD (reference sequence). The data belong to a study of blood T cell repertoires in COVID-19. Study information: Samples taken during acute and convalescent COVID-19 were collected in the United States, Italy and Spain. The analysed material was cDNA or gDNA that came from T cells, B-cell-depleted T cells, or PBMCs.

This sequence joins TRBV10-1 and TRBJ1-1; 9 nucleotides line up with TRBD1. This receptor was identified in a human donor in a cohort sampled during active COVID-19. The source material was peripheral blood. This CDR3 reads CASSLRTGEGTEAFF. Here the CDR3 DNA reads TGCGCCAGCAGTTTAAGGACAGGGGAAGGCACTGAAGCTTTCTTT.